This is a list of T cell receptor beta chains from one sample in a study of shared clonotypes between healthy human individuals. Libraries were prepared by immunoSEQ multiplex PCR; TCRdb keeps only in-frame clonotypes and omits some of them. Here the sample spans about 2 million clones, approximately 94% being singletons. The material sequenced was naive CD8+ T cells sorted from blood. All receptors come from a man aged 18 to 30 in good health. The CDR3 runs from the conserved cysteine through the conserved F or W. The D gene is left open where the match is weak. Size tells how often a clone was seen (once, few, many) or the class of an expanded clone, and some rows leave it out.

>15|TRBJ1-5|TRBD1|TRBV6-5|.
CASRGGTGANQPQHF
TGTGCCAGCAGGGGAGGGACAGGGGCGAATCAGCCCCAGCATTTT
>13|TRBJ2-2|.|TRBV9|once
CASGGRNTGELFF
TGTGCCAGCGGTGGCAGGAACACCGGGGAGCTGTTTTTT
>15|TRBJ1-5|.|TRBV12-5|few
CASALYGTLNQPQHF
TGTGCTAGTGCCCTCTACGGGACACTAAATCAGCCCCAGCATTTT
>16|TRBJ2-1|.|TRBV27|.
CASRPTPRRTYNEQFF
TGTGCCAGCAGACCTACTCCCCGGAGGACATACAATGAGCAGTTCTTC
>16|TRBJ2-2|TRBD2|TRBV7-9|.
CASIHTGLAGLGELFF
TGTGCCAGCATCCATACGGGACTAGCGGGGTTAGGGGAGCTGTTTTTT
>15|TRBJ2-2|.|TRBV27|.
CASSPTRGYTGELFF
TGTGCCAGCAGTCCGACCCGGGGTTACACCGGGGAGCTGTTTTTT
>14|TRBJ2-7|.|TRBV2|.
CASSEGTVADEQYF
TGTGCCAGCAGTGAAGGGACAGTGGCGGACGAGCAGTACTTC
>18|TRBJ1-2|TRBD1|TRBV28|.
CAVGVRDRVLGLYYGYTF
TGTGCCGTTGGGGTCCGGGACAGGGTCCTAGGGCTATACTATGGCTACACCTTC
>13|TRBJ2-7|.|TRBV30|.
CAWSGTIQREQYF
TGTGCCTGGAGTGGTACCATACAACGCGAGCAGTACTTC
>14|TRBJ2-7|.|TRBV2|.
CAVIPPGSSYEQYF
TGTGCCGTCATTCCCCCTGGGTCCTCCTACGAGCAGTACTTC
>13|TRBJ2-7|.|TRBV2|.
CASSERGSYEQYF
TGTGCCAGCAGTGAACGGGGAAGCTACGAGCAGTACTTC
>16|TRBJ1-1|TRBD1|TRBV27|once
CASSSGQGAKNTEAFF
TGTGCCAGCAGTTCAGGACAGGGGGCGAAGAACACTGAAGCTTTCTTT
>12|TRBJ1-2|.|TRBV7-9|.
CASSREGRGYTF
TGTGCCAGCAGCCGAGAGGGGAGAGGCTACACCTTC
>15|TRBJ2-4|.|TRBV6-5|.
CASSQTGPAKNIQYF
TGTGCCAGCAGCCAGACAGGCCCAGCCAAAAACATTCAGTACTTC
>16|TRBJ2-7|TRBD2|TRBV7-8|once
CASSLARLAGAEEQYF
TGTGCCAGCAGCTTAGCCCGACTAGCGGGAGCTGAAGAGCAGTACTTC
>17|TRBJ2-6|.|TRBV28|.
CASSLKGLRTGANVLTF
TGTGCCAGCAGTTTGAAGGGCCTACGAACTGGGGCCAACGTCCTGACTTTC
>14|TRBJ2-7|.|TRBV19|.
CASSIADYAYEQYF
TGTGCCAGTAGTATAGCAGACTATGCCTACGAGCAGTACTTC
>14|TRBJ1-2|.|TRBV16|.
CASSQSLAPWGYTF
TGTGCCAGCAGCCAATCGTTGGCGCCCTGGGGCTACACCTTC
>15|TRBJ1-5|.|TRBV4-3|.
CASSQDLGPSQPQHF
TGCGCCAGCAGCCAAGATCTTGGACCCAGCCAGCCCCAGCATTTT
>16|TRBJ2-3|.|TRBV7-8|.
CASSLLPEGVADTQYF
TGTGCCAGCAGCTTACTCCCCGAGGGCGTCGCAGATACGCAGTATTTT
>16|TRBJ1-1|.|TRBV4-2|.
CASSQDLGTENTEAFF
TGTGCCAGCAGCCAAGATCTCGGGACGGAGAACACTGAAGCTTTCTTT
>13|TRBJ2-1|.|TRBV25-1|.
CASGWTGYNEQFF
TGTGCCAGCGGGTGGACGGGTTACAATGAGCAGTTCTTC
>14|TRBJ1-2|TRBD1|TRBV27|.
CASSPQGGGYGYTF
TGTGCCAGCAGTCCCCAGGGGGGTGGTTATGGCTACACCTTC
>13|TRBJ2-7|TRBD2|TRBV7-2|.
CASSGTSGGWGYF
TGTGCCAGCAGCGGGACTAGCGGGGGCTGGGGGTACTTC
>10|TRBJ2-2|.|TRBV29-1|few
CSVYTGELFF
TGCAGCGTTTACACCGGGGAGCTGTTTTTT
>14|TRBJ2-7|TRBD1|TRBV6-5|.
CASSLGTGTYEQYF
TGTGCCAGCAGTCTCGGGACAGGGACTTACGAGCAGTACTTC
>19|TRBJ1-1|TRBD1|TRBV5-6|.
CASSLFSGTGGYLYTEAFF
TGTGCCAGCAGCTTGTTTTCCGGGACAGGGGGATATTTGTACACTGAAGCTTTCTTT
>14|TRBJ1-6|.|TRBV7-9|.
CASSLPGYGSPLHF
TGTGCCAGCAGCTTACCCGGGTATGGGTCACCCCTCCACTTT
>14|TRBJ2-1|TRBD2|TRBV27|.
CASSPLAGENEQFF
TGTGCCAGCAGTCCGCTAGCGGGAGAGAATGAGCAGTTCTTC
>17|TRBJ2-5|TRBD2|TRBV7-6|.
CASSLGLAGEGGETQYF
TGTGCCAGCAGCTTAGGACTAGCGGGAGAGGGAGGAGAGACCCAGTACTTC
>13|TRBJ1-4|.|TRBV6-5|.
CASSFARNEKLFF
TGTGCCAGCAGTTTCGCCCGAAATGAAAAACTGTTTTTT
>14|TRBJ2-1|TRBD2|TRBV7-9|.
CASSTWGGDNEQFF
TGTGCCAGCAGTACTTGGGGGGGTGACAATGAGCAGTTCTTC
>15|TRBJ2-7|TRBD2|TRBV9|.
CASSVGPSGGYEQYF
TGTGCCAGCAGCGTAGGCCCTAGCGGGGGTTACGAGCAGTACTTC
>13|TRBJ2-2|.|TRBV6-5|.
CASLEPHTGELFF
TGTGCCAGCCTCGAGCCTCACACCGGGGAGCTGTTTTTT
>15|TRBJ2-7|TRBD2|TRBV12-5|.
CASGLAPSGLNEQYF
TGTGCTAGTGGTTTGGCCCCTAGCGGCCTTAACGAGCAGTACTTC
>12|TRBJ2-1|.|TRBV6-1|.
CASSEGQYEQFF
TGTGCCAGCAGCGAAGGACAGTATGAGCAGTTCTTC
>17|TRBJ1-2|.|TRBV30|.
CAWSVDQAGGRNYGYTF
TGTGCCTGGAGTGTAGATCAAGCCGGGGGGAGGAACTATGGCTACACCTTC
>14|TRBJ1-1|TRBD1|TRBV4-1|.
CASSYRGGNTEAFF
TGCGCCAGCAGCTACAGGGGAGGGAACACTGAAGCTTTCTTT
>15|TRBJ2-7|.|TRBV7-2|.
CASSLVWDGPYEQYF
TGTGCCAGCAGCTTAGTATGGGACGGACCCTACGAGCAGTACTTC
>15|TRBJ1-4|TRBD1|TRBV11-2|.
CASSGGTTTGEKLFF
TGTGCCAGCAGCGGGGGGACCACGACAGGGGAAAAACTGTTTTTT
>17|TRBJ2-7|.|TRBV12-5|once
CASGLEYRDGTLYEQYF
TGTGCTAGTGGTTTGGAATACCGGGACGGAACCCTCTACGAGCAGTACTTC
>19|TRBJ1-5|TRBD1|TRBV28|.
CASSPRFQGAHSRNQPQHF
TGTGCCAGCAGCCCGAGATTCCAGGGGGCGCATTCCCGCAATCAGCCCCAGCATTTT
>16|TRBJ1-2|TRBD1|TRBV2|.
CASSDPLDRANYGYTF
TGTGCCAGCAGTGATCCCCTTGACAGGGCCAACTATGGCTACACCTTC
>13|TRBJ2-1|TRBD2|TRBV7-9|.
CASSLKREYEQFF
TGTGCCAGCAGCTTAAAGCGGGAGTATGAGCAGTTCTTC
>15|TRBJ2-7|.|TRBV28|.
CASSPAQGVGGEQYF
TGTGCCAGCAGTCCAGCTCAGGGTGTTGGTGGCGAGCAGTACTTC
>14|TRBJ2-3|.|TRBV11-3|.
CASSLRLHTDTQYF
TGTGCCAGCAGCTTAAGACTCCACACAGATACGCAGTATTTT
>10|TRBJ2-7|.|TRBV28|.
CASSAVEQYF
TGTGCCAGCAGTGCAGTCGAGCAGTACTTC
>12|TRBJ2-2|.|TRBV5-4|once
CASSSTSGELFF
TGTGCCAGCAGCTCGACTAGCGGGGAGCTGTTTTTT
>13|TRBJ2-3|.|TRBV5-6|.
CATSPGEADTQYF
TGTGCCACTAGTCCGGGGGAAGCAGATACGCAGTATTTT
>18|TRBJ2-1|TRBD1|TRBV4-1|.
CASSQDSLPGQGGNEQFF
TGCGCCAGCAGCCAAGATAGCCTTCCCGGACAGGGTGGAAATGAGCAGTTCTTC
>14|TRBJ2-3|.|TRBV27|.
CASSLSGVTDTQYF
TGTGCCAGCAGTTTGTCGGGCGTAACGGATACGCAGTATTTT